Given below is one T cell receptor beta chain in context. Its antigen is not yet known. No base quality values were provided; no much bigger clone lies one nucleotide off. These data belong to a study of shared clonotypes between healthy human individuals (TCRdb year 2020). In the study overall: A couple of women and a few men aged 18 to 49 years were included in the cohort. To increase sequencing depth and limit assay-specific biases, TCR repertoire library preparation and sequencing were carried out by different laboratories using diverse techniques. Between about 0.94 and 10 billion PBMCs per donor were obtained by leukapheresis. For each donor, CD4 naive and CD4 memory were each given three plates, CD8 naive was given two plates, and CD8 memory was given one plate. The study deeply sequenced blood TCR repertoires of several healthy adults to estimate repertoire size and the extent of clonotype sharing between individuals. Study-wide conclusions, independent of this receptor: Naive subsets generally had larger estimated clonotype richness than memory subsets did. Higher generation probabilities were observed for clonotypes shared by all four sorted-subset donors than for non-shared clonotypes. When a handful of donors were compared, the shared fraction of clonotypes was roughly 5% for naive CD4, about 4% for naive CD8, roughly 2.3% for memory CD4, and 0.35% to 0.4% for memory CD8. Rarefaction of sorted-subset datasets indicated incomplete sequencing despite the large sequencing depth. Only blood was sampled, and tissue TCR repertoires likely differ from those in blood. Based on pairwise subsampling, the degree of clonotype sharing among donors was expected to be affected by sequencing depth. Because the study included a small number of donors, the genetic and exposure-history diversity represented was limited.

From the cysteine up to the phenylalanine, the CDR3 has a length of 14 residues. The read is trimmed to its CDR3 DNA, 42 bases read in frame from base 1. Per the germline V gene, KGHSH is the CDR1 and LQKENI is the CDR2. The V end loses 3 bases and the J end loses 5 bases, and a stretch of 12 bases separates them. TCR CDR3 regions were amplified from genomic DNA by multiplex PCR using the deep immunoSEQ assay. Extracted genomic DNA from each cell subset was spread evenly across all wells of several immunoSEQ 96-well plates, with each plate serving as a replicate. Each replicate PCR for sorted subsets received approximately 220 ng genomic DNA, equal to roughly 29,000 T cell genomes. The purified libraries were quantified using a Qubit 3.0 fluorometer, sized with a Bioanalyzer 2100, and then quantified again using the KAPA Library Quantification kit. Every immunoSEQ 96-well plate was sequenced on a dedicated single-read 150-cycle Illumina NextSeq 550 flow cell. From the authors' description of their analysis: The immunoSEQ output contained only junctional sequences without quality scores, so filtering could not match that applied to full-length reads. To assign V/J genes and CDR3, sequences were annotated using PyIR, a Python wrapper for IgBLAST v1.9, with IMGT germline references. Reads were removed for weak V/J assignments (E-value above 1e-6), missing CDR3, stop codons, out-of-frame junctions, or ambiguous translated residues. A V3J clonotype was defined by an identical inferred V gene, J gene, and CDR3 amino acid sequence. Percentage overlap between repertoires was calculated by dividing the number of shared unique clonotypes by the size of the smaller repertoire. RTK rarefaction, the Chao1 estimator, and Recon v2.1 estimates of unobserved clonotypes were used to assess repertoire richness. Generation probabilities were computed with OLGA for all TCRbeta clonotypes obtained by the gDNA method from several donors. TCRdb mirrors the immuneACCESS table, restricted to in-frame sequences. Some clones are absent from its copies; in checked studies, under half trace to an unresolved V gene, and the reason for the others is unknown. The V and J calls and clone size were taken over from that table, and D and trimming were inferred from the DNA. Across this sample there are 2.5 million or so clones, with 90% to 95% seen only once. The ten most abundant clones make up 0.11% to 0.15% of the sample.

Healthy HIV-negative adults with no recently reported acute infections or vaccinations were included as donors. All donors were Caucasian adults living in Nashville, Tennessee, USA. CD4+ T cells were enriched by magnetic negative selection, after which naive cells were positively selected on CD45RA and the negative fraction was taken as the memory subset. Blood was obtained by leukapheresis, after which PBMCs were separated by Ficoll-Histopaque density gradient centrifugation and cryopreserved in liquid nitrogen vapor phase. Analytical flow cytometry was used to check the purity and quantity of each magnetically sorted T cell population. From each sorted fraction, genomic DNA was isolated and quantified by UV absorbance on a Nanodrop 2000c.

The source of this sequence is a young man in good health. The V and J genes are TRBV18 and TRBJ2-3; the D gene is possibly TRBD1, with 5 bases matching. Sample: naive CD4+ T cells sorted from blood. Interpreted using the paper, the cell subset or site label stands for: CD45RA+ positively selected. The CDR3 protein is CASSPYLGRDTQYF. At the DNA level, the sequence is TGTGCCAGCTCACCGTATCTGGGGCGAGATACGCAGTATTTT. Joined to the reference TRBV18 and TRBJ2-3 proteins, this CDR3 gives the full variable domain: NAGVMQNPRHLVRRRGQEARLRCSPMKGHSHVYWYRQLPEEGLKFMVYLQKENIIDESGMPKERFSAEFPKEGPSILRIQQVVRGDSAAYFCASSPYLGRDTQYFGPGTRLTVL.